Reported below is one TCR beta chain. Blood sampling took place at baseline, cycle 4 day 1, and cycle 7 day 1. J was trimmed by 6 bases and V by 4 bases; bases with no gene match: 5. The germline gives CDR1 SQVTM, CDR2 ANQGSEA. CDR3 length equals 13 residues. The data belong to a study of OX40 agonist ivuxolimab in advanced cancers. Method: immunoSEQ multiplex PCR; TCRdb's copy keeps in-frame clones and lacks some. The repertoire holds under 85,000 clones, with about 94% as singletons. Sequencing was performed on CD4+ or CD8+ T cells sorted from blood, taken in a trial of the OX40 agonist ivuxolimab. The sequence came from an adult with an advanced solid tumor such as melanoma, head and neck, liver or kidney cancer. The J gene is TRBJ1-1, the V gene TRBV29-1; 10 bases align to TRBD1. The CDR3 reads CSVAGGTGAEAFF. Written as DNA, the CDR3 is TGCAGCGTTGCGGGGGGGACAGGGGCTGAAGCTTTCTTT.